The source of this T cell receptor (beta chain) is a study of T-cell reconstitution after alpha-beta-depleted transplantation in children (TCRdb year 2016). Regarding the complete study: The study quantitatively tracked T-cell immune reconstitution after TCRalphabeta/CD19-depleted allogeneic hematopoietic cell transplantation in children using TCR repertoire profiling. The paper as a whole reports these results and caveats: The apparently early alphabetaT-cell count recovery about two months after transplant was reportedly dependent on only several hundred rapidly expanded clones derived from non-depleted graft cells. The high TCRbeta diversity at day 60 in some patients was ascribed to recipient T cells and intrathymic progenitors that had survived conditioning. Hyperexpanded clone frequencies declined over subsequent months; after one year, T-cell counts and TCRbeta diversity were mostly attributed to newly produced T cells.

From its cysteine to its phenylalanine, the CDR3 spans 15 amino acids. Just the 45-base CDR3 DNA is kept, in frame starting at base 1. Germline trimming amounts to 0 bases on V and 2 bases on J, with 4 as the count of junction bases outside the gene matches. The germline V gene sets CDR1 to MGHDK and CDR2 to SYGVNS. Library method: PCR. These reads were obtained on an Illumina HiSeq 2500. TCR library preparation used molecular barcoding, with unique molecular identifiers applied to normalize quantification of the TCRbeta repertoire. The public reads were reprocessed in TCRdb via fastp at Q25 and MiXCR, keeping in-frame beta chains. Rows matching on CDR3 protein sequence are summarized as one entry with the most common DNA and genes. Recorded for this sample are some 450,000 distinct CDR3 sequences; roughly 43% of them occurred a single time. The ten largest clones add up to 27% of the sample. What this sample's treatment or condition label stands for: allogeneic hematopoietic cell transplantation with graft depleted of TCRalphabeta T cells and CD19 B cells. The transplant recipients were children given TCRalphabeta/CD19-depleted allogeneic hematopoietic cell grafts.

A remark on this clonotype: Its antigen is still unknown. There are no base qualities to consult, and no much larger clone falls within one base.

This sequence uses TRBV25-1 and TRBJ2-7; 7 nucleotides in the junction match TRBD2. The receptor's source is a girl aged 2 to 9 with aplastic anemia, due to receive a stem cell transplant. This sample comprised PBMCs, obtained before TCRalphabeta/CD19-depleted stem cell transplant. The DNA reads TGTGCCAGCAGTGAATACGGCGGGGGAACCTACGAGCAGTACTTC. It codes for CASSEYGGGTYEQYF.